This T cell receptor (beta chain) is drawn from a study of blood T cell repertoires in COVID-19. The CDR3 spans 16 residues. The germline gives CDR1 SGDLS, CDR2 YYNGEE. V dropped 2 bases and J dropped 3; count of bases not matched to a gene: 8. The method was immunoSEQ multiplex PCR; TCRdb's version includes in-frame clones alone and lacks a portion of them. The data contain approximately 390,000 clones, roughly 86% of them singletons. This clone showed up just once. The sequenced sample was peripheral blood. The genes are TRBV9 and TRBJ2-7; TRBD1 matches 10 bases. The sequence came from an older woman with COVID-19, enrolled during active disease. The CDR3 DNA follows: TGTGCCAGCAGCGTTACTGCCGGGACAGGGGACTACGAGCAGTACTTC. Its protein product is CASSVTAGTGDYEQYF.